This is a list of T cell receptor beta chains from one sample in a study of cytomegalovirus exposure and HLA in healthy donors. TCRdb's copy holds only in-frame clones and misses some; the assay was immunoSEQ multiplex PCR. The sample shows about 130,000 clones, around 9% of them seen only once. The specimen sequenced was PBMCs. These receptors were obtained from a man aged 35 to 55 in good health and CMV-seronegative. Each CDR3 is given with its conserved first and last residue. D genes are given only for firm matches. Size tells how often a clone was seen (once, few, many) or the class of an expanded clone, and some rows leave it out.

D gene | J gene | V gene | clone size | CDR3 DNA | CDR3 protein
TRBD1 | TRBJ2-7 | TRBV9 | - | TGTGCCAGCAGCAACGGACAGGGTCCGACCTACGAGCAGTACTTC | CASSNGQGPTYEQYF
TRBD2 | TRBJ2-5 | TRBV9 | - | TGTGCCAGCAGCGTAACTAGCGGGGGGGCGCAGACCCAGTACTTC | CASSVTSGGAQTQYF
- | TRBJ2-5 | TRBV7-3 | - | TGTGCCAGCAGCGTACTAGTGAAAGGGACCCAGTACTTC | CASSVLVKGTQYF
TRBD2 | TRBJ2-5 | TRBV6-1 | few | TGTGCCAGCTTTTGGCGGGGGGGGAACCAAGAGACCCAGTACTTC | CASFWRGGNQETQYF
- | TRBJ2-2 | TRBV6-5 | - | TGTGCCAGCAGTTACTCGGGGCAGGGTCCCGGGGAGCTGTTTTTT | CASSYSGQGPGELFF
TRBD2 | TRBJ2-5 | TRBV6-4 | few | TGTGCCAGCAGTGAGCAGGAGGGACTAGCGGGGGGGCAAGAGACCCAGTACTTC | CASSEQEGLAGGQETQYF
- | TRBJ1-1 | TRBV5-1 | - | TGCGCCAGCAGAGCAGGGGATATGAACGCTGAAGCTTTCTTT | CASRAGDMNAEAFF
TRBD1 | TRBJ1-6 | TRBV5-6 | few | TGTGCCAGCAACAAGGTTGGACAGGGGCTAAATTCACCTCTCCACTTT | CASNKVGQGLNSPLHF
- | TRBJ2-4 | TRBV29-1 | - | TGCAGCGTTGCCGCCAGCAGCGTCAAAAACATTCAGTACTTC | CSVAASSVKNIQYF
TRBD1 | TRBJ1-4 | TRBV7-9 | - | TGTGCCAGCAGTTATGGACAGGGGGCGGAAAAACTGTTTTTT | CASSYGQGAEKLFF
TRBD2 | TRBJ2-1 | TRBV5-1 | few | TGCGCCAGCAGCTTACTAGCGGGGGGGCTAGGCAATGAGCAGTTCTTC | CASSLLAGGLGNEQFF
TRBD1 | TRBJ2-7 | TRBV9 | few | TGTGCCAGCAGCGTAGCTGGGGACAGGGGGCGCGAGCAGTACTTC | CASSVAGDRGREQYF
- | TRBJ2-3 | TRBV9 | - | TGTGCCCACAGGGAGGGGGGCAGGGATACGCAGTATTTT | CAHREGGRDTQYF
TRBD1 | TRBJ2-1 | TRBV19 | - | TGTGCCAGTAGTATAGACGAGGGGGCGATCAATGAGCAGTTCTTC | CASSIDEGAINEQFF
- | TRBJ2-2 | TRBV28 | - | TGTGCCAGCAGTTTCCCCAGGGGTCTTGGCGGGGAGCTGTTTTTT | CASSFPRGLGGELFF
- | TRBJ1-1 | TRBV29-1 | - | TGCAGCGTTGCCGGAAGGGGAAGATCGGCTTTCTTT | CSVAGRGRSAFF
- | TRBJ1-2 | TRBV9 | few | TGTGCCAGCAGCGCCATTTATGGGGGCGCGGACTATGGCTACACCTTC | CASSAIYGGADYGYTF
- | TRBJ1-6 | TRBV2 | - | TGTGCCAGCAGGTCAGGGGTCCGGGATTCACCCCTCCACTTT | CASRSGVRDSPLHF
- | TRBJ1-4 | TRBV21-1 | - | TGTGCCAGCAGCTCTTCGACAGGGCGAAGTAGAACTAATGAAAAACTGTTTTTT | CASSSSTGRSRTNEKLFF
TRBD1 | TRBJ1-4 | TRBV7-2 | - | TGTGCCAGCAGCTTGGACAGGGGGAGTTATGAAAAACTGTTTTTT | CASSLDRGSYEKLFF
- | TRBJ2-2 | TRBV11-2 | - | TGTGCCAGCAGCCAGCCTCCAACTAGATCCTCCGGGGAGCTGTTTTTT | CASSQPPTRSSGELFF
- | TRBJ2-6 | TRBV28 | - | TGTGCCAGCAGTTTAGACAAATGGGTGTCTGGGGCCAACGTCCTGACTTTC | CASSLDKWVSGANVLTF
- | TRBJ2-5 | TRBV5-6 | few | TGTGCCAGCAGCGGCCGGGACCCCGGGAGGACCCAGTACTTC | CASSGRDPGRTQYF
TRBD2 | TRBJ2-3 | TRBV7-9 | - | TGTGCCAGCAGCTCGATTCTGCGGGGGGCCTCCACAGATACGCAGTATTTT | CASSSILRGASTDTQYF
TRBD1 | TRBJ2-1 | TRBV2 | few | TGTGCCAGCAATTCCGGGACAGGGGCCTACAATGAGCAGTTCTTC | CASNSGTGAYNEQFF
- | TRBJ2-7 | TRBV28 | - | TGTGCCAGCAGCCGGGACTTGTCCTACGAGCAGTACTTC | CASSRDLSYEQYF
- | TRBJ1-1 | TRBV7-9 | few | TGTGCCAGCAGTCTAGGGCAGGACCGGGGTACTGAAGCTTTCTTT | CASSLGQDRGTEAFF
TRBD2 | TRBJ2-1 | TRBV6-6 | - | TGTGCCAGCATCGGACCGGCGGGGGACAATGAGCAGTTCTTC | CASIGPAGDNEQFF
- | TRBJ1-1 | TRBV6-5 | - | TGTGCCAGCAGGGGGGCCGGGGGGGCTGAAGCTTTCTTT | CASRGAGGAEAFF
TRBD1 | TRBJ1-1 | TRBV5-1 | - | TGCGCCAGCAGCTTGGTGGGACAGGGGGCGCAGGCTGAAGCTTTCTTT | CASSLVGQGAQAEAFF
TRBD2 | TRBJ2-1 | TRBV7-3 | few | TGTGCCAGCAGCAGATCTCCGGGGGGGCACAATGAGCAGTTCTTC | CASSRSPGGHNEQFF
- | TRBJ2-7 | TRBV4-1 | few | TGCGCCAGCAGCCAAGCCCAGTTCAGCTCCTACGAGCAGTACTTC | CASSQAQFSSYEQYF
TRBD1 | TRBJ1-6 | TRBV7-9 | few | TGTGCCAGCGGATACCAGGCCGGGACAGGGGAAGGTTCACCCCTCCACTTT | CASGYQAGTGEGSPLHF
- | TRBJ2-7 | TRBV4-1 | - | TGCGCCAGCAGCCAAGAGTGGAAGGACACCCCTTACGAGCAGTACTTC | CASSQEWKDTPYEQYF
TRBD1 | TRBJ2-7 | TRBV5-6 | few | TGTGCCAGCAGCTCCACAGGGGGCTACGAGCAGTACTTC | CASSSTGGYEQYF
- | TRBJ1-4 | TRBV15 | few | TGTGCCACCAGCAGGGACAAACGTGAAAAACTGTTTTTT | CATSRDKREKLFF
TRBD1 | TRBJ1-2 | TRBV5-6 | - | TGTGCCAGCAGCGGAGGTCAGACAGGGGGCAAGAGGAACTATGGCTACACCTTC | CASSGGQTGGKRNYGYTF
TRBD2 | TRBJ2-2 | TRBV5-5 | few | TGTGCCAGCAGTGGTGAGACTAGCGGGGGGAACACCGGGGAGCTGTTTTTT | CASSGETSGGNTGELFF
TRBD1 | TRBJ1-5 | TRBV2 | - | TGTGCCAGCAGTGAAGCGCTGGGGGGACAGGGGCACTTTGGGAGCAATCAGCCCCAGCATTTT | CASSEALGGQGHFGSNQPQHF
TRBD2 | TRBJ2-1 | TRBV11-3 | - | TGTGCCAGCAGCTTAGGGAGCGGGGGGGCCTGGAATGAGCAGTTCTTC | CASSLGSGGAWNEQFF
- | TRBJ2-1 | TRBV10-1 | - | TGCGCCAGCAGACCACTAGCTCAACTCTACAATGAGCAGTTCTTC | CASRPLAQLYNEQFF
- | TRBJ1-1 | TRBV6-5 | few | TGTGCCAGCAGTTACGGTGGGGTGGCGGGCACTGAAGCTTTCTTT | CASSYGGVAGTEAFF
TRBD1 | TRBJ2-7 | TRBV5-4 | once | TGTGCCAGCAGCTTGGGAGGGGGCGACGAGCAGTACTTC | CASSLGGGDEQYF
TRBD1 | TRBJ2-5 | TRBV12-5 | - | TGTGCTAGTGGCCCGGGACAGCAATATAAAGAGACCCAGTACTTC | CASGPGQQYKETQYF